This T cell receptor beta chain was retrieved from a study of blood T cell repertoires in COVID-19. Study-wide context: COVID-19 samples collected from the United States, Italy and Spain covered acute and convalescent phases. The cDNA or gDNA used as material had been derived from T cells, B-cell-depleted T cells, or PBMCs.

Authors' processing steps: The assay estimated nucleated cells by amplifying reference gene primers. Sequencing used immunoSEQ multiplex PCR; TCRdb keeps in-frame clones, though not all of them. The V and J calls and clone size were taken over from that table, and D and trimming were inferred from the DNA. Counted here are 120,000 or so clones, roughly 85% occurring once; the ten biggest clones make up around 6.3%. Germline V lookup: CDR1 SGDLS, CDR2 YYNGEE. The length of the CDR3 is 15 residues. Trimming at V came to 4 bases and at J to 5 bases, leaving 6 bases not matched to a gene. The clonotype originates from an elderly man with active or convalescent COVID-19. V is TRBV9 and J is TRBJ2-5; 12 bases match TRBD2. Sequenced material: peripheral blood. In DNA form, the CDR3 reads TGTGCCAGCAGCATCCAGACTAGCGGGGGTGAGACCCAGTACTTC. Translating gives CASSIQTSGGETQYF.